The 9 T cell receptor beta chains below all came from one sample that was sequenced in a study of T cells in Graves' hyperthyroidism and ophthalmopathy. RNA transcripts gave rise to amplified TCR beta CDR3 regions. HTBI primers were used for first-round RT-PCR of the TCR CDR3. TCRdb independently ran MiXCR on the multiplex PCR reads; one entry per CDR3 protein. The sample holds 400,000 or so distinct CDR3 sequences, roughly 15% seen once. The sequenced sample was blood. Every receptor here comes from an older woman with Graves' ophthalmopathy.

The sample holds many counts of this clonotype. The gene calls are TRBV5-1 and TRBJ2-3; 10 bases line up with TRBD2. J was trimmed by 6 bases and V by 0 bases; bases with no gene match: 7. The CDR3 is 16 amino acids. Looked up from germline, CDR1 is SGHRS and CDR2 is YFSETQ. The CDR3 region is CASSLGAGGDGDTQYF. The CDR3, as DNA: TGCGCCAGCAGCTTGGGAGCGGGAGGGGATGGCGATACGCAGTATTTT.

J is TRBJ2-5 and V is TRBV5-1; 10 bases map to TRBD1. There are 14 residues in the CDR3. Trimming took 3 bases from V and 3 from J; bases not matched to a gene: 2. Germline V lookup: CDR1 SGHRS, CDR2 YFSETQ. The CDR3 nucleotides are TGCGCCAGCAGCTCGGACAGGGGGGAAGAGACCCAGTACTTC. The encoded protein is CASSSDRGEETQYF.

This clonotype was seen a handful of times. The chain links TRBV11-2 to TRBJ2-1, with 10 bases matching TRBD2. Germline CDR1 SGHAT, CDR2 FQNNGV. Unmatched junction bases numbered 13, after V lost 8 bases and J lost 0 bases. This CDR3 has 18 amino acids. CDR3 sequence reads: CASLTSGLQQSSYNEQFF. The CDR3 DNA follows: TGTGCCAGCTTGACTAGCGGGCTCCAACAGAGCTCCTACAATGAGCAGTTCTTC.

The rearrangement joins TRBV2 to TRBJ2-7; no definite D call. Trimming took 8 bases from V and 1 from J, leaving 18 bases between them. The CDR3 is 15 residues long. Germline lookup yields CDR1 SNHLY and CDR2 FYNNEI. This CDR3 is CASHKDPGHSYEQYF. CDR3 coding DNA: TGTGCCAGCCACAAGGACCCGGGTCATTCCTACGAGCAGTACTTC. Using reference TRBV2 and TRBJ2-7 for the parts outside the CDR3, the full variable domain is EPEVTQTPSHQVTQMGQEVILRCVPISNHLYFYWYRQILGQKVEFLVSFYNNEISEKSEIFDDQFSVERPDGSNFTLKIRSTKLEDSAMYFCASHKDPGHSYEQYFGPGTRLTVT.

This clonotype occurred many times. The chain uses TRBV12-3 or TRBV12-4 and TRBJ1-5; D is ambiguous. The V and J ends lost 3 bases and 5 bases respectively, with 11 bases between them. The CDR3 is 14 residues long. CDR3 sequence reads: CASSFWGPHQPQHF. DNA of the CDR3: TGTGCCAGCAGTTTTTGGGGTCCGCATCAGCCCCAGCATTTT.

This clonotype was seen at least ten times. The CDR3: CASSFQGGTYEQYF. As DNA, the CDR3 is TGTGCCAGCAGCTTCCAGGGGGGGACCTACGAGCAGTACTTC. The chain recombines TRBV5-5 with TRBJ2-7; tentatively, D is TRBD1 or TRBD2 (7 bases each). The V gene lost 2 bases and the J gene lost 2 bases, with 11 bases spanning the gap. Germline V lookup: CDR1 SGHKS, CDR2 YYEKEE (reference sequence). CDR3 length equals 14 residues.

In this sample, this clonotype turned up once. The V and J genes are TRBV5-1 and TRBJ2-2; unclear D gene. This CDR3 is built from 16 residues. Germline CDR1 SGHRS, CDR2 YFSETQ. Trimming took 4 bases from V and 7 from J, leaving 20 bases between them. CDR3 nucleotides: TGCGCCAGCAGCCCCGAAGTGACTCTTTGGGACGGGGAGCTGTTTTTT. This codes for CASSPEVTLWDGELFF.

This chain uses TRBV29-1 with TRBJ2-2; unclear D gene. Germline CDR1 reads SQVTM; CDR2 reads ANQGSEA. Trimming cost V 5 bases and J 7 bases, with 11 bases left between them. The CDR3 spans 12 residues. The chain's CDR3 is CSVLVPSGELFF. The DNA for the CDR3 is TGCAGCGTTCTCGTCCCCAGCGGGGAGCTGTTTTTT.

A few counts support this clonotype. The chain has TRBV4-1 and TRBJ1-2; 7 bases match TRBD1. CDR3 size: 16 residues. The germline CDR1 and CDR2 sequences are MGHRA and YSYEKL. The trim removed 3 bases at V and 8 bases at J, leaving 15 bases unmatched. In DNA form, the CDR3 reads TGCGCCAGCAGCCAGACAACTGAACAGGGGTTCAGCGGCTACACCTTC. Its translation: CASSQTTEQGFSGYTF.